In its sample, the clone carrying this TCR beta chain was seen once. Its antigen remains unidentified. The method was immunoSEQ multiplex PCR; TCRdb's version includes in-frame clones alone and lacks a portion of them. Counted here are around 92,000 clones, approximately 77% occurring once; the ten biggest clones make up 20% to 25%. This sample stems from a study of cytotoxic CD8 clonotypes in ibrutinib-treated CLL. In the study overall: Response specimens were obtained following a median treatment duration of about 12 months, with a range of 6 to 36.

V shed 2 bases and J 5 bases; nucleotides not matched to a gene: 6. This CDR3 contains 15 residues. CDR1 is SGDLS, CDR2 YYNGEE, per germline. TCR beta library input comprised around 2 micrograms of genomic DNA from cryopreserved PBMCs. Study outcomes and limitations: Clonality was higher at ibrutinib response and returned toward baseline at progression. Baseline values of clonality outstripped age-matched healthy donors and followed circulating CD8+ T-cell counts.

The sample consisted of PBMCs, taken after 24 months of ibrutinib treatment. The chain employs TRBV9 and TRBJ2-1; 8 positions agree with TRBD2. The sequence derives from a human donor with chronic lymphocytic leukemia. The CDR3 protein is CASSVLSGINNEQFF. Here the CDR3 DNA reads TGTGCCAGCAGCGTCCTTAGCGGGATAAACAATGAGCAGTTCTTC.